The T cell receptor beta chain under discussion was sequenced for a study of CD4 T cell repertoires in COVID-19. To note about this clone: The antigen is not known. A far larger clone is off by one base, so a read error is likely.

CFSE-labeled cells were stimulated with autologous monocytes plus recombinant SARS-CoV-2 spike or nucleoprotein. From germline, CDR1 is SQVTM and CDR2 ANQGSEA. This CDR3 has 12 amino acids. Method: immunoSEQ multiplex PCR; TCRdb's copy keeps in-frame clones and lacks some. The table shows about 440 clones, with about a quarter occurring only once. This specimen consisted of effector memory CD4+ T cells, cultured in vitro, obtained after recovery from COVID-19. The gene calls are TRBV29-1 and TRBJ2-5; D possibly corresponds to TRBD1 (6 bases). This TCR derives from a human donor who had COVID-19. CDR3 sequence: CSVGHVQETLYF. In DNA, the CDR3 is TGCAGCGTGGGACACGTTCAAGAGACCCTGTACTTC.